This T cell receptor (beta chain) was observed in a study of PD-1 blockade in classical Hodgkin lymphoma. Overall study: Intravenous nivolumab at 3 mg/kg was given to patients every 2 weeks. General study findings and limits: By C4D1, diversity of CD4+ TCRs had risen significantly, whereas that of CD8+ TCRs had not. Those achieving complete response showed baseline diversity like newly diagnosed patients. At baseline, newly diagnosed patients reportedly showed less TCR diversity than healthy donors.

Every single patient, without exception, relapsed after autologous stem cell transplantation, and brentuximab vedotin exposure varied. Deletions cut 5 bases from V and 3 bases from J, with 10 bases between. Germline CDR1 MGHRA, CDR2 YSYEKL. CDR3 length equals 13 residues. As concerns this clone: The antigen remains unidentified.

The table came from immunoSEQ multiplex PCR; TCRdb's copy has only in-frame clones and leaves some out. The sample holds about 66,000 clones; 65% to 75% are singletons and the top ten take 9% to 10%. This rearrangement joins TRBV4-1 to TRBJ1-1; D is ambiguous. The source was peripheral blood mononuclear cells (PBMCs), collected before the second cycle of nivolumab. The TCR was taken from a human donor with classical Hodgkin lymphoma. CDR3 sequence reads: CASSVGFDTEAFF. As DNA, the CDR3 is TGCGCCAGCAGCGTTGGATTCGACACTGAAGCTTTCTTT.